What follows are 10 T cell receptor beta chains derived from one specimen sequenced in a study of T-cell memory formation after mild COVID-19. TCRdb re-called the 5' RACE reads with MiXCR, one entry per CDR3 protein. Of 50,000 to 75,000 distinct CDR3 sequences in the sample, less than 9.5% were seen once. Sequenced: PBMCs or a T cell subset sorted from them (not recorded which). These receptors were obtained from a man aged 18 to 35 who had mild COVID-19 (a few samples of this study predate the infection). Cell type and time point are not known.

V is TRBV6-5 and J is TRBJ1-2; a possible D gene is TRBD1 (6 bases). The germline V and J ends were trimmed by 5 bases and 1 base, with 11 bases remaining between them. The germline V gene encodes CDR1 MNHEY and CDR2 SVGAGI. The CDR3 extends over 14 amino acids. CDR3 sequence: CASSPTGLNYGYTF. Here the CDR3 DNA reads TGTGCCAGCAGTCCGACAGGCCTTAACTATGGCTACACCTTC.

The table lists this clonotype with many counts. The chain joins TRBV7-3 to TRBJ1-5; 10 bases are shared with TRBD1. The germline V gene encodes CDR1 SGHTA and CDR2 FQGTGA. The CDR3 is made up of 16 amino acids. After removal of 5 bases from V and 5 bases from J, the junction contained 9 bases not matched to a gene. The CDR3 region is CASSPTYGTGDQPQHF. As DNA, the CDR3 is TGTGCCAGCAGCCCGACCTATGGGACAGGGGATCAGCCCCAGCATTTT.

V and J are TRBV5-1 and TRBJ1-2; D not resolved. CDR3 size: 15 residues. V lost 4 bases to trimming and J lost 6 bases, with 19 bases between them. The germline gives CDR1 SGHRS, CDR2 YFSETQ. The CDR3 loop is CASSPRPDGVNGYTF. DNA of the CDR3: TGCGCCAGCAGCCCCCGGCCGGACGGTGTAAATGGCTACACCTTC.

This clonotype showed up just a few times. The chain joins TRBV21-1 to TRBJ2-7; TRBD1 is taken as the D call from the table, unchecked against the DNA. TRBV21-1 is flagged as a pseudogene. The CDR3 covers 18 residues. The CDR3 protein is CASSFWARAGATSYEQYV. The CDR3, as DNA: TGTGCCAGCAGCTTTTGGGCGCGGGCGGGGGCCACCTCCTACGAGCAGTACGTC.

This chain connects TRBV20-1 to TRBJ1-1; no definite D call. Germline V gene lookup returns CDR1 DFQATT and CDR2 SNEGSKA (reference sequence). The CDR3 is 12 amino acids. V was trimmed by 1 base and J by 1 base, leaving 4 bases between them. DNA for the CDR3: TGCAGTGCTAGAGGCGGGAACACTGAAGCTTTCTTT. Protein product: CSARGGNTEAFF.

This clonotype was counted many times. V and J are TRBV12-3 or TRBV12-4 and TRBJ2-2, with TRBD2 matching over 10 bases. V lost 6 bases to trimming and J lost 2 bases; unmatched junction nucleotides: 3. CDR3 length equals 15 residues. This chain's CDR3 is CASRLAGANTGELFF. The CDR3 DNA sequence: TGTGCCAGCAGGCTAGCGGGGGCTAACACCGGGGAGCTGTTTTTT.

This clonotype showed up many times. The chain joins TRBV11-2 to TRBJ2-5; maybe TRBD1 (6 bases). The germline V gene has CDR1 SGHAT and CDR2 FQNNGV. The V gene lost 5 bases and the J gene lost 4 bases, with 14 bases spanning the gap. The CDR3 is made up of 14 amino acids. CDR3 residues: CASSPRTVTETQYF. The CDR3 nucleotides read TGTGCCAGCAGCCCCCGGACAGTGACAGAGACCCAGTACTTC.

As concerns this clonotype: A much larger clone sits a single nucleotide away, making a read error possible. CDR3 coding DNA: TGTGCCAGCAGGGCGACCGTTAGCACAGATAAGCAGTATTTT. Protein sequence: CASRATVSTDKQYF. V and J are TRBV7-2 and TRBJ2-3; D not resolved. The CDR3 runs to 14 residues. The V gene's germline CDR1 is SGHTA and CDR2 FQGNSA.

The chain has TRBV12-3 or TRBV12-4 and TRBJ2-7; the D gene could be TRBD1 or TRBD2 (5 bases each). V lost 5 bases, J lost 6 bases, and 17 bases lay in between. This CDR3 is 14 amino acids long. The CDR3 DNA is TGTGCCAGCAGTCCTCCGGGACCCCTGTCCGAGCAGTACGTC. Encoded protein: CASSPPGPLSEQYV.

The chain carries TRBV7-9 and TRBJ1-5; the match to TRBD1 covers 9 bases. With 5 bases clipped from V and 12 bases from J, the junction kept 11 bases outside the gene matches. The CDR3 spans 14 residues. Per germline, CDR1 SEHNR and CDR2 FQNEAQ (reference sequence). The CDR3 protein is CASSHTGQGKVQHF. The CDR3 DNA follows: TGTGCCAGCAGCCATACGGGACAGGGAAAAGTCCAGCATTTT.